This TCR beta chain was obtained from a study of blood T cells in healthy people across ages. For the second PCR, which ran for about 7 to 12 cycles, a sample-barcoded 5' primer and a J-beta primer mix were used. A single record per CDR3 protein comes from TCRdb applying MiXCR to the 5' RACE reads. The top ten hold approximately 17% of the sample, which has over a million distinct CDR3 sequences, less than 50% seen once. There are 14 residues in the CDR3. Germline CDR1 and CDR2: SGHVT and SQSDAQ. The V and J ends lost 1 base and 2 bases respectively, with 9 bases between them. Ten or more counts support this clonotype. The antigen remains unidentified. Notes on the study in general: Any changes in expanded clonotypes were possibly confounded, as donor CMV status remained unknown.

The receptor comes from a woman aged 60-75 years in good health. The V call is TRBV7-4, the J call TRBJ2-7; D is uncertain. Sequencing was performed on blood. CDR3 in amino acids: CASSLVLYPYEQYF. CDR3 in DNA: TGTGCCAGCAGCTTAGTCCTGTACCCCTACGAGCAGTACTTC.